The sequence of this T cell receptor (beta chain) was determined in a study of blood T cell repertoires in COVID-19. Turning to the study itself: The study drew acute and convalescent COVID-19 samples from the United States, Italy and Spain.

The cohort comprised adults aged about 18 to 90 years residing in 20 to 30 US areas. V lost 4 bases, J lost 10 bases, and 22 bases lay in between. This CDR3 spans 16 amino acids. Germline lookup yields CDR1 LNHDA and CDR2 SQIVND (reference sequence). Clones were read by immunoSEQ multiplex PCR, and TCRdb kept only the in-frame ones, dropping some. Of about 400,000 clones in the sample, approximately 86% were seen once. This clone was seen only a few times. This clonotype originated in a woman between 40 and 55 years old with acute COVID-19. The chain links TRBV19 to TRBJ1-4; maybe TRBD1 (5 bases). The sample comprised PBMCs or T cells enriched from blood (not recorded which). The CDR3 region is CASSTPTRGGVGKLFF. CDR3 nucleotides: TGTGCCAGTAGTACCCCGACAAGGGGAGGTGTAGGAAAACTGTTTTTT. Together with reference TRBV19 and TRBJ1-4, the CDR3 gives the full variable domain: DGGITQSPKYLFRKEGQNVTLSCEQNLNHDAMYWYRQDPGQGLRLIYYSQIVNDFQKGDIAEGYSVSREKKESFPLTVTSAQKNPTAFYLCASSTPTRGGVGKLFFGSGTQLSVL.